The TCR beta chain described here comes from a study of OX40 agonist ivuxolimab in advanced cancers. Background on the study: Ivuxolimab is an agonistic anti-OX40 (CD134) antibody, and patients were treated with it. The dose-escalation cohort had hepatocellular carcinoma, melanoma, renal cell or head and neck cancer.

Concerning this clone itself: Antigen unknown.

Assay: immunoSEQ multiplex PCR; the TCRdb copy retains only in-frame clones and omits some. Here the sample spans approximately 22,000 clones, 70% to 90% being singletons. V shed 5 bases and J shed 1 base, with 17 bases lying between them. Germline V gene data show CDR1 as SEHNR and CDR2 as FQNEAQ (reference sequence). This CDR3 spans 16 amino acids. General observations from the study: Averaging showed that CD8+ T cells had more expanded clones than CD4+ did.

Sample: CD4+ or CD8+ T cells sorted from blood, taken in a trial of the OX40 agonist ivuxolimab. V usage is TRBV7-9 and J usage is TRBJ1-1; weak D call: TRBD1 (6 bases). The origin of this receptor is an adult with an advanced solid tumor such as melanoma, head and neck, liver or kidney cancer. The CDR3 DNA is TGTGCCAGCAGCCCACCGGATTTGACAGGGAACACTGAAGCTTTCTTT. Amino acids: CASSPPDLTGNTEAFF.